Each of the 18 T cell receptor beta chains below was sequenced from the same sample in a study of human T cells and chemical hapten exposure. Time point noted: patch test 2, 6 weeks after DPC sensitization. As for treatment: therapeutic diphenylcyclopropenone sensitization with weekly scalp DPC. Using its own MiXCR run on the RACE reads, TCRdb lists one record per CDR3 protein. Of roughly 84,000 distinct CDR3 sequences in the sample, more than 9% are singletons; the top ten hold around 5%. Sequenced material: whole blood, taken in connection with sensitization to the hapten diphenylcyclopropenone (DPC). These receptors all stem from a woman between 45 and 60 years old with alopecia areata. Some clones in this sample may be carry-over from other donors' samples.

Details on this clonotype: Sequence at one end of the junction differs from germline and may be a read error. The chain links TRBV2 to TRBJ2-7; D might be TRBD1 or TRBD2, each matching 5 bases. Per germline, CDR1 SNHLY and CDR2 FYNNEI. The CDR3 extends over 13 amino acids. The CDR3 DNA follows: TGTGCCAGCAGTGAAAGGCAGAAGGGACCCACTACCTTT. This sequence encodes CASSERQKGPTTF. Full variable domain (outside the CDR3, taken from reference TRBV2 and TRBJ2-7): EPEVTQTPSHQVTQMGQEVILRCVPISNHLYFYWYRQILGQKVEFLVSFYNNEISEKSEIFDDQFSVERPDGSNFTLKIRSTKLEDSAMYFCASSERQKGPTTFGPGTRLTVT.

The table lists this clonotype with many counts. The chain couples TRBV7-2 to TRBJ1-5; D gene unclear. This CDR3 has 14 amino acids. The V gene's germline CDR1 is SGHTA and CDR2 FQGNSA. The V end lost 3 bases, the J end lost 4 bases, and 10 bases lay between the germline ends. The CDR3 reads CASSFKFGNQPQHF. CDR3 in DNA: TGTGCCAGCAGCTTCAAGTTTGGGAATCAGCCCCAGCATTTT.

In its sample, this clonotype was seen a few times. The gene calls are TRBV7-2 and TRBJ2-3, with D uncertain. V was pared by 5 bases and J by 2 bases, with 20 bases between. The length of the CDR3 is 17 residues. From germline, CDR1 is SGHTA and CDR2 FQGNSA. Here the CDR3 DNA reads TGTGCCAGCAGCCTTCGTGCGTCCCAACAAGCCACAGATACGCAGTATTTT. Translating gives CASSLRASQQATDTQYF.

This clonotype was seen ten or more times. This chain joins TRBV6-6 and TRBJ2-7, with D unclear. Trimming removed 0 bases from V and 6 bases from J, with 9 bases in between. This CDR3 is built from 13 residues. Germline CDR1 and CDR2: MNHNY and SVGAGI (reference sequence). CDR3 sequence reads: CASSYSTGGEQYF. The CDR3, as DNA: TGTGCCAGCAGTTACTCGACCGGCGGCGAGCAGTACTTC.

V and J are TRBV2 and TRBJ1-5; TRBD1 matches 7 bases. Losses at the gene ends were 6 bases for V and 1 base for J; bases not matched to a gene: 3. The CDR3 extends over 14 amino acids. Germline CDR1 reads SNHLY; CDR2 reads FYNNEI. CDR3 bases: TGTGCCAGCAGCGGGACAGCAAGCAATCAGCCCCAGCATTTT. Protein product: CASSGTASNQPQHF.

The table lists this clonotype with a few counts. The V and J genes are TRBV7-6 and TRBJ2-5; D may be TRBD2 (6 bases). There are 14 residues in the CDR3. Germline V gene data show CDR1 as SGHVS and CDR2 as FNYEAQ. Trimming removed 5 bases at V and 1 base at J, with 11 bases between. CDR3 protein: CASSPYGGQETQYF. In DNA, the CDR3 is TGTGCCAGCAGCCCTTACGGGGGCCAAGAGACCCAGTACTTC.

The chain uses TRBV29-1 and TRBJ1-1; perhaps TRBD1 as D (5 bases). The CDR3 loop spans 12 amino acids. Germline V lookup: CDR1 SQVTM, CDR2 ANQGSEA. V lost 8 bases and J 0 bases, leaving 10 bases between the germline ends. CDR3 DNA sequence: TGCAGCATTAGGGACCTGAACACTGAAGCTTTCTTT. Protein product: CSIRDLNTEAFF.

This clonotype was seen many times. CDR3 amino acids: CASSLDSGPNQPQHF. The DNA of the CDR3 is TGCGCCAGCAGTCTCGACTCGGGGCCCAATCAGCCCCAGCATTTT. The chain recombines TRBV23-1 with TRBJ1-5, with D tentatively TRBD1 (5 bases). TRBV23-1 is treated as an ORF (open reading frame) with a function not yet certain. There are 15 residues in the CDR3. The V end lost 4 bases, the J end lost 3 bases, and 13 bases lay between the germline ends.

Turning to this clonotype: Its ends do not fully match the called genes, so a read error is possible. The V and J genes are TRBV11-2 and TRBJ2-7; D gene ambiguous. Per germline, CDR1 SGHAT and CDR2 FQNNGV. This CDR3 is built from 17 residues. This chain's CDR3 is CASSPLWGRSSSFEQYF. For the CDR3, the DNA is TGTGCCAGCAGCCCCCTTTGGGGTAGGTCGAGCTCCTTCGAGCAGTACTTC.

The chain uses TRBV18 and TRBJ2-7, with TRBD2 matching over 8 bases. Per germline, CDR1 KGHSH and CDR2 LQKENI. Trimming removed 3 bases from V and 3 bases from J; junction bases left unmatched: 4. CDR3 length equals 14 residues. CDR3 in amino acids: CASSPSGNLYEQYF. CDR3 in DNA: TGTGCCAGCTCACCTAGCGGGAATCTCTACGAGCAGTACTTC.

The chain employs TRBV6-2 or TRBV6-3 and TRBJ2-5, with D tentatively TRBD2 (6 bases). V lost 6 bases and J 1 base, leaving 24 bases between the germline ends. This CDR3 has 18 amino acids. In germline, CDR1 is MNHEY, CDR2 SVGEGT. CDR3 region: CASSRPPPASAIQETQYF. The DNA of the CDR3 is TGTGCCAGCAGCCGTCCCCCCCCGGCTAGCGCCATCCAAGAGACCCAGTACTTC.

The chain uses TRBV9 and TRBJ1-3, with unresolved D. Germline V lookup: CDR1 SGDLS, CDR2 YYNGEE. This CDR3 spans 18 amino acids. Trimming pared 0 bases from V and 0 bases from J, leaving 16 bases between. The DNA of the CDR3 is TGTGCCAGCAGCGTAGTACAAGAGGTGAAGAACTCTGGAAACACCATATATTTT. Translated: CASSVVQEVKNSGNTIYF.

The table lists this clonotype with many counts. The genes are TRBV11-2 and TRBJ2-4; tentative D call: TRBD1 (7 bases). This CDR3 has 17 residues. The V gene's germline CDR1 is SGHAT and CDR2 FQNNGV. V lost 5 bases, J lost 7 bases, and 24 bases lay in between. The CDR3 spells CASSALGRGVVGNIQYF. Here the CDR3 DNA reads TGTGCCAGCAGCGCCCTGGGCAGGGGGGTTGTAGGTAACATTCAGTACTTC.

This clonotype has just a few counts. The chain links TRBV19 to TRBJ2-7; 14 bases line up with TRBD2. Trimming took 4 bases from V and 6 from J; bases not matched to a gene: 5. This CDR3 has 15 residues. Germline CDR1 and CDR2: LNHDA and SQIVND (reference sequence). In nucleotides, the CDR3 is TGTGCCAGTAGTACTCCCGGACTAGCGGGAGGCGAGCAGTACTTC. Translating gives CASSTPGLAGGEQYF.

This clonotype was counted between two and nine times. CDR3 protein: CATSDRGGAWSTDTQYF. The CDR3 nucleotides are TGTGCCACCAGTGATCGGGGGGGCGCTTGGAGCACAGATACGCAGTATTTT. The V call is TRBV24-1, the J call TRBJ2-3, with 8 nucleotides matching TRBD2. The ends lost 3 bases at V and 0 bases at J; junction bases unmatched: 7. CDR1 and CDR2 (germline): KGHDR, SFDVKD. The CDR3 consists of 17 residues.

The table lists this clonotype with many counts. The chain is built from TRBV10-2 and TRBJ2-3; D unclear. From germline, CDR1 is WSHSY and CDR2 SAAADI. V lost 3 bases, J lost 4 bases, and 5 bases lay in between. This CDR3 comprises 12 residues. The CDR3 here is CASSDSADTQYF. The DNA of the CDR3 is TGCGCCAGCAGTGATTCAGCAGATACGCAGTATTTT.

This clonotype was seen only a few times. J is TRBJ2-7 and V is TRBV15, with D unclear. V was clipped by 1 base and J by 5 bases, with 15 bases between them. The CDR3 runs 15 residues. Germline CDR1 is LNHNV and CDR2 is YYDKDF (reference sequence). CDR3 nucleotide sequence: TGTGCCACCAGCAGAGGGGCCCAGGCCGCGAACGAGCAGTACTTC. It encodes CATSRGAQAANEQYF.

This clonotype was detected many times. V and J are TRBV6-6 and TRBJ1-1; D is possibly TRBD1 (6 bases). Trimming took off 5 bases at V and 2 bases at J, with 18 bases between the two ends. This CDR3 has 16 amino acids. Germline CDR1 MNHNY, CDR2 SVGAGI (reference sequence). This CDR3 reads CASSRQPGQTNTEAFF. CDR3 nucleotides: TGTGCCAGCAGTCGACAACCGGGACAAACTAACACTGAAGCTTTCTTT.